Each of the 17 T cell receptor beta chains below was sequenced from the same sample in a study of CD8 T cells in Susac syndrome. With random hexamers, roughly 0.45 to 1 ug RNA was reverse transcribed. TCRdb reprocessed the immunoSEQ multiplex PCR reads with MiXCR, giving one entry per CDR3 protein. The table records about 120,000 distinct CDR3 sequences, approximately 94% of them present only once. The specimen sequenced was CD4+ T cells from PBMCs. The receptors derive from a human donor with multiple sclerosis.

The rearrangement joins TRBV13 to TRBJ1-1, with a possible D match to TRBD1 (5 bases). The germline gives CDR1 PRHDT, CDR2 FYEKMQ (reference sequence). Trimming took off 1 base at V and 5 bases at J, with 11 bases between the two ends. The CDR3 consists of 14 residues. The CDR3 here is CASSLAAPGTEAFF. The CDR3 DNA is TGTGCCAGCAGCTTAGCGGCCCCAGGGACTGAAGCTTTCTTT.

The chain carries TRBV19 and TRBJ2-2, with 8 nucleotides matching TRBD2. Germline CDR1 reads LNHDA; CDR2 reads SQIVND (reference sequence). Trimming at V came to 7 bases and at J to 3 bases, leaving 7 bases not matched to a gene. The CDR3 covers 15 residues. The CDR3 is CASMFPSGHTGELFF. The CDR3 DNA reads TGTGCCAGTATGTTTCCTAGCGGGCACACCGGGGAGCTGTTTTTT.

J is TRBJ2-3 and V is TRBV20-1; 7 bases align to TRBD2. The CDR3 consists of 14 residues. Germline V gene data show CDR1 as DFQATT and CDR2 as SNEGSKA (reference sequence). V shed 7 bases, J shed 0 bases, and the junction held 7 bases outside the gene matches. The chain's CDR3 is CSGRAGSSTDTQYF. CDR3 DNA sequence: TGCAGTGGCCGAGCGGGGAGTAGCACAGATACGCAGTATTTT.

The chain is built from TRBV20-1 and TRBJ2-1; D unresolved. The CDR3 is 11 amino acids. Germline lookup yields CDR1 DFQATT and CDR2 SNEGSKA (reference sequence). V was trimmed by 5 bases and J by 5 bases, leaving 7 bases between them. This chain's CDR3 is CSARTNNEQFF. The CDR3 DNA reads as TGCAGTGCTCGTACAAACAATGAGCAGTTCTTC.

The chain combines TRBV3-1 with TRBJ1-2, with TRBD1 matching 7 bases. Germline CDR1 is LGHDT and CDR2 is YNNKEL (reference sequence). Unmatched junction bases numbered 7, after V lost 5 bases and J lost 7 bases. This CDR3 spans 13 amino acids. The CDR3 loop is CASSSRTGSGYTF. Written as DNA, the CDR3 is TGTGCCAGCAGCTCCCGGACAGGAAGTGGCTACACCTTC.

J is TRBJ1-2 and V is TRBV7-3, with a possible D match to TRBD1 (5 bases). CDR3 length equals 14 residues. Trimming left V 5 bases short and J 4 bases short, with 14 bases between. CDR1 is SGHTA, CDR2 FQGTGA, per germline. The chain's CDR3 is CASSVKAGTYGYTF. The CDR3 bases are TGTGCCAGCAGCGTTAAGGCAGGGACCTATGGCTACACCTTC.

This chain uses TRBV18 with TRBJ2-2; unclear D gene. The germline V and J ends were trimmed by 6 bases and 2 bases, with 10 bases remaining between them. Germline V gene lookup returns CDR1 KGHSH and CDR2 LQKENI. CDR3 length: 14 residues. Here the CDR3 reads CASSPPSNTGELFF. CDR3 sequence (DNA): TGTGCCAGCTCTCCGCCAAGTAACACCGGGGAGCTGTTTTTT.

This sequence joins TRBV20-1 and TRBJ2-3, with 9 nucleotides matching TRBD1. Germline V gene data show CDR1 as DFQATT and CDR2 as SNEGSKA (reference sequence). The V gene end was trimmed by 5 bases and the J gene end by 3 bases; junction bases not matched to a gene: 6. This CDR3 is 14 amino acids long. Here the CDR3 DNA reads TGCAGTGCTTTGGGCGGACAGGGGACAGATACGCAGTATTTT. Translating gives CSALGGQGTDTQYF.

The CDR3 spells CASSQDGGLAKNIQYF. CDR3 DNA sequence: TGTGCCAGCAGCCAAGATGGAGGACTAGCCAAAAACATTCAGTACTTC. V usage is TRBV4-2 and J usage is TRBJ2-4; D possibly corresponds to TRBD2 (5 bases). The CDR3 length is 16 residues. Trimming cost V 0 bases and J 0 bases, with 9 bases left between them. Germline V gene data show CDR1 as LGHNA and CDR2 as YNFKEQ.

This clonotype showed up just once. The chain uses TRBV7-2 and TRBJ2-6, with D tentatively TRBD2 (5 bases). This CDR3 is built from 15 residues. In germline, CDR1 is SGHTA, CDR2 FQGNSA. Trimming shortened V by 5 bases and J by 1 base, and 9 bases separated the two germline ends. CDR3 amino acids: CASSPLASGANVLTF. The DNA for the CDR3 is TGTGCCAGCAGCCCTCTAGCTTCTGGGGCCAACGTCCTGACTTTC. The entire variable domain, with the rest obtained from reference TRBV7-2 and TRBJ2-6, is as follows: GAGVSQSPSNKVTEKGKDVELRCDPISGHTALYWYRQSLGQGLEFLIYFQGNSAPDKSGLPSDRFSAERTGGSVSTLTIQRTQQEDSAVYLCASSPLASGANVLTFGAGSRLTVL.

This clonotype appeared once. The J gene is TRBJ1-5, the V gene TRBV3-1; D ambiguous. The CDR3 consists of 14 residues. Trimming pared 1 base from V and 5 bases from J, leaving 9 bases between. Germline V gene lookup returns CDR1 LGHDT and CDR2 YNNKEL (reference sequence). In DNA, the CDR3 is TGTGCCAGCAGCCAAGTAGGAGGCCATCAGCCCCAGCATTTT. Translation: CASSQVGGHQPQHF.

The J gene is TRBJ2-2, the V gene TRBV3-1; 11 nucleotides match TRBD2. V shed 3 bases, J shed 0 bases, and the junction held 3 bases outside the gene matches. The germline CDR1 and CDR2 sequences are LGHDT and YNNKEL (reference sequence). The CDR3 is 17 residues long. The DNA of the CDR3 is TGTGCCAGCAGCCAGGTGACTAGCGGGGCGAACACCGGGGAGCTGTTTTTT. It encodes CASSQVTSGANTGELFF.

The genes are TRBV12-3 or TRBV12-4 and TRBJ2-3; 11 nucleotides match TRBD2. V lost 5 bases, J lost 3 bases, and 10 bases stayed unmatched. CDR3 size: 17 residues. CDR3 bases: TGTGCCAGCAGTCCAAAACTAGCGGGAGAGGTTACAGATACGCAGTATTTT. It codes for CASSPKLAGEVTDTQYF.

The V and J genes are TRBV5-4 and TRBJ1-1, with 7 bases that match TRBD1. In germline, CDR1 is SGHNT, CDR2 YYREEE (reference sequence). The length of the CDR3 is 14 residues. Trimming took 4 bases from V and 5 from J; bases not matched to a gene: 8. The CDR3 nucleotides read TGTGCCAGCAGCGGAGACAGGGCGGGGACTGAAGCTTTCTTT. Translated, it gives CASSGDRAGTEAFF.

J is TRBJ1-5 and V is TRBV7-8, with D possibly being TRBD1 (5 bases). Per germline, CDR1 SGHVS and CDR2 FQNEAQ. The CDR3 runs to 14 residues. Deletions cut 5 bases from V and 8 bases from J, with 16 bases between. The CDR3 sequence: CASSLRTSGEPQHF. CDR3 DNA: TGTGCCAGCAGCCTAAGGACATCGGGGGAGCCCCAGCATTTT.

J is TRBJ1-2 and V is TRBV5-1; the match to TRBD1 covers 7 bases. The CDR3 totals 15 residues. The junction had 7 bases not matched to a gene; V was cut back by 1 base and J by 4 bases. Germline CDR1 SGHRS, CDR2 YFSETQ. The CDR3 DNA follows: TGCGCCAGCAGCTTGTCCTCCGGGACAGTCTATGGCTACACCTTC. Protein sequence: CASSLSSGTVYGYTF.

V and J are TRBV2 and TRBJ2-1, with TRBD2 as a possible D gene (7 bases). V lost 2 bases and J lost 8, with 22 bases in between. The CDR3 spans 17 residues. Per the germline V gene, CDR1 is SNHLY and CDR2 is FYNNEI. This CDR3 is CASSERGGAGSQDEQFF. The CDR3 coding sequence is TGTGCCAGCAGTGAAAGGGGGGGAGCGGGGTCTCAGGATGAGCAGTTCTTC.